This TCR beta chain was identified during a study of T cell repertoires in cytomegalovirus infection. Overall study context: Based on public TCR beta signatures, there were indications of CMV infection and of a matching HLA type. Study-level points and caveats: Cumulative frequency (of public TCR beta family members) identified carriers of CMV plus the relevant HLA. CMV-specific TCR beta clonotypes restricted by HLA-C were the ones dominating the ex vivo response.

TCRdb itself ran the reads through MiXCR, one entry per CDR3 protein. The table includes a few hundred thousand distinct CDR3 sequences, approximately 9.2% detected once. The CDR3 is made up of 16 amino acids. Germline CDR1 and CDR2: SEHNR and FQNEAQ (reference sequence). The ends lost 7 bases at V and 3 bases at J; junction bases unmatched: 6. The sample holds a few counts of this clonotype. Its antigen remains unknown. The sample was PBMCs. The chain links TRBV7-9 to TRBJ1-6; 10 bases are shared with TRBD1. This receptor was identified in a human donor in good health (CMV status not recorded). Some clones in this sample may be carry-over from other donors' samples. CDR3: CASTRQGAGYNSPLHF. CDR3 nucleotides: TGTGCCAGCACCAGACAGGGGGCAGGCTATAATTCACCCCTCCACTTT.